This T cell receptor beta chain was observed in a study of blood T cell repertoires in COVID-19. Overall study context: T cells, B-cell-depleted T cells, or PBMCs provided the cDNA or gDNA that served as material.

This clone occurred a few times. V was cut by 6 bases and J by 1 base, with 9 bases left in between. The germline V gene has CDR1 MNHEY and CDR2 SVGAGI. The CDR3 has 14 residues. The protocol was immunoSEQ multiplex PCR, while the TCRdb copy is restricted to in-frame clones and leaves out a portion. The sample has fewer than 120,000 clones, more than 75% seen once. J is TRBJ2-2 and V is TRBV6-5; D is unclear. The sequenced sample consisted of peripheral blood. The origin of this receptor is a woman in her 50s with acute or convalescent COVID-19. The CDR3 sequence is CASSPVRNTGELFF. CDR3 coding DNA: TGTGCCAGCAGCCCCGTCAGGAACACCGGGGAGCTGTTTTTT.